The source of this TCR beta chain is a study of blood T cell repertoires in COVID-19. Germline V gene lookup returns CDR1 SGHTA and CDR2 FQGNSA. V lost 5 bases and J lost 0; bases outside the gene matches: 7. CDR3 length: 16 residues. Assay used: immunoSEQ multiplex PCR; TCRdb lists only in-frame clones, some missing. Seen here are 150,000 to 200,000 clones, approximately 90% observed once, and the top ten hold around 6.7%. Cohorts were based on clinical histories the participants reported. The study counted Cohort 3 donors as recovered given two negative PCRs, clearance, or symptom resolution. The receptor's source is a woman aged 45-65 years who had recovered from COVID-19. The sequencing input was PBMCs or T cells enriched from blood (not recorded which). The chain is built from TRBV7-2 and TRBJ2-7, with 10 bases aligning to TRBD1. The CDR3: CASSRTGTGASYEQYF. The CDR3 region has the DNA TGTGCCAGCAGCCGCACCGGGACAGGGGCCTCCTACGAGCAGTACTTC.